These T cell receptor beta chains were read from a single sample in a study of fetal regulatory T cell absence and autoimmunity. Generated by immunoSEQ multiplex PCR, the TCRdb table keeps only in-frame clones and is missing some. The sample includes more than 90,000 clones, around 72% seen only once; the top ten take 2%. The sample consisted of pancreas tissue. These receptor sequences come from a male donor with IPEX syndrome. Both conserved end residues are part of each CDR3. A D gene is named only where the DNA matches it firmly. Size tells how often a clone was seen (once, few, many) or the class of an expanded clone, and some rows leave it out.

clone size: -; V gene: TRBV18; J gene: TRBJ2-5; D gene: TRBD2; CDR3 DNA: TGTGCCAGCTCACCACTAGCGGGGGAGACCCAGTACTTC; CDR3 protein: CASSPLAGETQYF
clone size: -; V gene: TRBV2; J gene: TRBJ1-2; D gene: TRBD1; CDR3 DNA: TGTGCCACACAGGGGAGAGATGGCTACACCTTC; CDR3 protein: CATQGRDGYTF
clone size: once; V gene: TRBV20-1; J gene: TRBJ2-3; D gene: -; CDR3 DNA: TGCAGTGCTCGAGGGCTGGATACGCAGTATTTT; CDR3 protein: CSARGLDTQYF
clone size: -; V gene: TRBV6-1; J gene: TRBJ1-1; D gene: TRBD1; CDR3 DNA: TGTGCCAGCAGTCTCCGGGACAGGGTCACTGAAGCTTTCTTT; CDR3 protein: CASSLRDRVTEAFF
clone size: -; V gene: TRBV10-1; J gene: TRBJ2-1; D gene: -; CDR3 DNA: TGCGCCAGCAGTGAGGGTGAGCAGTTCTTC; CDR3 protein: CASSEGEQFF
clone size: -; V gene: TRBV30; J gene: TRBJ1-2; D gene: TRBD1; CDR3 DNA: TGTGCCAGGAGACAGGGGGCCTCCTATGGCTACACCTTC; CDR3 protein: CARRQGASYGYTF
clone size: -; V gene: TRBV18; J gene: TRBJ2-3; D gene: -; CDR3 DNA: TGTGCCAGCTCAATAACGATAGGGGGCACAGATACGCAGTATTTT; CDR3 protein: CASSITIGGTDTQYF
clone size: -; V gene: TRBV29-1; J gene: TRBJ2-3; D gene: TRBD2; CDR3 DNA: TGCAGCGTTGGGGGAGGGTACACAGATACGCAGTATTTT; CDR3 protein: CSVGGGYTDTQYF
clone size: -; V gene: TRBV27; J gene: TRBJ2-1; D gene: TRBD2; CDR3 DNA: TGTGCCAGCAGTTTATCTCTAGCGGCCCCTTCGGATGAGCAGTTCTTC; CDR3 protein: CASSLSLAAPSDEQFF
clone size: -; V gene: TRBV4-1; J gene: TRBJ2-3; D gene: TRBD2; CDR3 DNA: TGCGCCAGCAGCCAAGTCCTCCGACTAGCGGGGCTCACAGATACGCAGTATTTT; CDR3 protein: CASSQVLRLAGLTDTQYF
clone size: -; V gene: TRBV14; J gene: TRBJ1-1; D gene: -; CDR3 DNA: TGTGCCAGCAGCCGGACGAGGGTTGAAGCTTTCTTT; CDR3 protein: CASSRTRVEAFF
clone size: once; V gene: TRBV27; J gene: TRBJ2-1; D gene: TRBD2; CDR3 DNA: TGTGCCAGCAGTCCGGGACTAGCTACCCCAGGAGGGTTCTTC; CDR3 protein: CASSPGLATPGGFF
clone size: -; V gene: TRBV5-1; J gene: TRBJ1-2; D gene: -; CDR3 DNA: TGCGCCAGCAGACCGCTGGGGGCTTCTAACTATGGCTACACCTTC; CDR3 protein: CASRPLGASNYGYTF
clone size: few; V gene: TRBV10-2; J gene: TRBJ2-7; D gene: TRBD2; CDR3 DNA: TGCGCCAGCAGTGAGGGACTAGCCTACGAGCAGTACTTC; CDR3 protein: CASSEGLAYEQYF
clone size: -; V gene: TRBV6-4; J gene: TRBJ1-5; D gene: TRBD1; CDR3 DNA: TGTGCCAGCAGTCCTACAGGGGGCAATCAGCCCCAGCATTTT; CDR3 protein: CASSPTGGNQPQHF
clone size: -; V gene: TRBV6-1; J gene: TRBJ2-1; D gene: -; CDR3 DNA: TGTGCCAGCAGTGAATGGGGCAGCTCCTACAATGAGCAGTTCTTC; CDR3 protein: CASSEWGSSYNEQFF
clone size: -; V gene: TRBV6-6; J gene: TRBJ2-1; D gene: -; CDR3 DNA: TGTGCCAGCAGTGGGACCAAACACTACAATGAGCAGTTCTTC; CDR3 protein: CASSGTKHYNEQFF
clone size: -; V gene: TRBV27; J gene: TRBJ2-7; D gene: TRBD1; CDR3 DNA: TGTGCCAGCAGTTTAGGGACAGCCCCGTCCTGGTACGAGCAGTACTTC; CDR3 protein: CASSLGTAPSWYEQYF
clone size: -; V gene: TRBV5-1; J gene: TRBJ1-3; D gene: -; CDR3 DNA: TGCGCCAGCAGCTTGTTGGCCTCACCCTCTGGAAACACCATATATTTT; CDR3 protein: CASSLLASPSGNTIYF
clone size: once; V gene: TRBV20-1; J gene: TRBJ2-7; D gene: -; CDR3 DNA: TGCAGTGCTAGCGGGGCCTACGAGCAGTACTTC; CDR3 protein: CSASGAYEQYF
clone size: -; V gene: TRBV7-2; J gene: TRBJ2-5; D gene: TRBD2; CDR3 DNA: TGTGCCAGCGGTATAGCGGGGCTACAAGAGACCCAGTACTTC; CDR3 protein: CASGIAGLQETQYF
clone size: few; V gene: TRBV2; J gene: TRBJ1-5; D gene: TRBD1; CDR3 DNA: TGTGCCAGCAGACAGGGGGCGGTAGAGTCCCAGCATTTT; CDR3 protein: CASRQGAVESQHF
clone size: few; V gene: TRBV7-6; J gene: TRBJ2-5; D gene: -; CDR3 DNA: TGTGCCAGCAGCCCGCTAGCGCACCAAGAGACCCAGTACTTC; CDR3 protein: CASSPLAHQETQYF
clone size: -; V gene: TRBV7-4; J gene: TRBJ2-7; D gene: TRBD2; CDR3 DNA: TGTGCCAGCAGCATCGAACCGGGCGGGAGGATCTACGAGCAGTACTTC; CDR3 protein: CASSIEPGGRIYEQYF
clone size: -; V gene: TRBV29-1; J gene: TRBJ2-1; D gene: -; CDR3 DNA: TGCAGCGTTGGATTAGTGGATGAGCAGTTCTTC; CDR3 protein: CSVGLVDEQFF
clone size: few; V gene: TRBV5-1; J gene: TRBJ1-2; D gene: TRBD1; CDR3 DNA: TGCGCCAGCAGCGGGACAGCCAACTATGGCTACACCTTC; CDR3 protein: CASSGTANYGYTF
clone size: -; V gene: TRBV6-1; J gene: TRBJ2-2; D gene: -; CDR3 DNA: TGTGCCAGCAGGACCGGGGAGCTGTTTTTT; CDR3 protein: CASRTGELFF
clone size: few; V gene: TRBV30; J gene: TRBJ1-1; D gene: -; CDR3 DNA: TGTGCCTGGAGTAGCTGGGTGAACACTGAAGCTTTCTTT; CDR3 protein: CAWSSWVNTEAFF
clone size: -; V gene: TRBV15; J gene: TRBJ2-7; D gene: -; CDR3 DNA: TGTGCCACCAGCAGAGATCGCGGACATCGCTACGAGCAGTACTTC; CDR3 protein: CATSRDRGHRYEQYF
clone size: -; V gene: TRBV7-9; J gene: TRBJ2-1; D gene: TRBD2; CDR3 DNA: TGTGCCAGCAGCTCCGCGGGGGGGCCCAGCCATGAGCAGTTCTTC; CDR3 protein: CASSSAGGPSHEQFF
clone size: once; V gene: TRBV9; J gene: TRBJ2-3; D gene: TRBD2; CDR3 DNA: TGTGCCAGCAGCGGACCAAGCGGGGGGGCAACAGATACGCAGTATTTT; CDR3 protein: CASSGPSGGATDTQYF
clone size: -; V gene: TRBV13; J gene: TRBJ1-2; D gene: TRBD1; CDR3 DNA: TGTGCCAGCAGCCGAGACAGGGGATGGGGTAACTATGGCTACACCTTC; CDR3 protein: CASSRDRGWGNYGYTF
clone size: -; V gene: TRBV7-2; J gene: TRBJ1-1; D gene: TRBD1; CDR3 DNA: TGTGCCAGCAGCTTTGACAGGGGGAAAGTCACTGAAGCTTTCTTT; CDR3 protein: CASSFDRGKVTEAFF
clone size: -; V gene: TRBV4-1; J gene: TRBJ2-1; D gene: -; CDR3 DNA: TGCGCCAGCAGCCAACCCCGTATTAGCGGCAATGAGCAGTTCTTC; CDR3 protein: CASSQPRISGNEQFF
clone size: -; V gene: TRBV11-2; J gene: TRBJ1-3; D gene: -; CDR3 DNA: TGTGCCAGCGGCCACCTGTCTGGAAACACCATATATTTT; CDR3 protein: CASGHLSGNTIYF
clone size: few; V gene: TRBV29-1; J gene: TRBJ1-2; D gene: -; CDR3 DNA: TGCAGCTTCCTTAGAGGCTACACCTTC; CDR3 protein: CSFLRGYTF
clone size: -; V gene: TRBV5-1; J gene: TRBJ2-3; D gene: -; CDR3 DNA: TGCGCCAGCAGCTTGGCCGGGGTAGGCACAGATACGCAGTATTTT; CDR3 protein: CASSLAGVGTDTQYF
clone size: once; V gene: TRBV7-8; J gene: TRBJ1-1; D gene: -; CDR3 DNA: TGTGCCAGCAGCTCGGGGGGTGGGAACACTGAAGCTTTCTTT; CDR3 protein: CASSSGGGNTEAFF
clone size: -; V gene: TRBV10-3; J gene: TRBJ2-6; D gene: -; CDR3 DNA: TGTGCCATCAGAACAGGGTCCGGGGCCAACGTCCTGACTTTC; CDR3 protein: CAIRTGSGANVLTF
clone size: few; V gene: TRBV27; J gene: TRBJ2-7; D gene: TRBD1; CDR3 DNA: TGTGCCAGCAGTTTAGGGACAGGGTCCTACGAGCAGTACTTC; CDR3 protein: CASSLGTGSYEQYF
clone size: few; V gene: TRBV5-1; J gene: TRBJ2-3; D gene: TRBD2; CDR3 DNA: TGCGCCAGCAGCAGTCTTAGCGGGAGAGGATCAGATACGCAGTATTTT; CDR3 protein: CASSSLSGRGSDTQYF
clone size: few; V gene: TRBV7-6; J gene: TRBJ2-5; D gene: -; CDR3 DNA: TGTGCCAGCAGCTTACTCCGGGGCCAAGAGACCCAGTACTTC; CDR3 protein: CASSLLRGQETQYF
clone size: -; V gene: TRBV27; J gene: TRBJ1-1; D gene: -; CDR3 DNA: TGTGCCAGCAGTTTATCGGTCACCCTCAGATTTATGAACACTGAAGCTTTCTTT; CDR3 protein: CASSLSVTLRFMNTEAFF
clone size: -; V gene: TRBV6-4; J gene: TRBJ1-1; D gene: -; CDR3 DNA: TGTGCCAGCAGTTCAACAGGGATACGCACTGAAGCTTTCTTT; CDR3 protein: CASSSTGIRTEAFF
clone size: -; V gene: TRBV19; J gene: TRBJ1-2; D gene: TRBD1; CDR3 DNA: TGTGCCAGTAGCCGAGACAGGGACTATGGCTACACCTTC; CDR3 protein: CASSRDRDYGYTF
clone size: -; V gene: TRBV5-4; J gene: TRBJ2-1; D gene: -; CDR3 DNA: TGTGCCAGCAGCTTGGTGGGTTACTACAATGAGCAGTTCTTC; CDR3 protein: CASSLVGYYNEQFF
clone size: -; V gene: TRBV7-2; J gene: TRBJ1-1; D gene: -; CDR3 DNA: TGTGCCAGCAGCTTACTCCTGAAGACTGAAGCTTTCTTT; CDR3 protein: CASSLLLKTEAFF
clone size: -; V gene: TRBV5-1; J gene: TRBJ2-1; D gene: -; CDR3 DNA: TGCGCCAGCATTGGGGAGACCTACAATGAGCAGTTCTTC; CDR3 protein: CASIGETYNEQFF
clone size: -; V gene: TRBV30; J gene: TRBJ2-5; D gene: -; CDR3 DNA: TGTGCCTGGAGTGACGGGAATCAAGAGACCCAGTACTTC; CDR3 protein: CAWSDGNQETQYF
clone size: -; V gene: TRBV2; J gene: TRBJ2-7; D gene: TRBD2; CDR3 DNA: TGTGCCAGCAGTGGACTAGCGGGAGGGCCCTACGAGCAGTACTTC; CDR3 protein: CASSGLAGGPYEQYF
clone size: -; V gene: TRBV4-1; J gene: TRBJ1-4; D gene: -; CDR3 DNA: TGCGCCAGCAGCCACCTCTTCCCGTGGTCAACTAATGAAAAACTGTTTTTT; CDR3 protein: CASSHLFPWSTNEKLFF